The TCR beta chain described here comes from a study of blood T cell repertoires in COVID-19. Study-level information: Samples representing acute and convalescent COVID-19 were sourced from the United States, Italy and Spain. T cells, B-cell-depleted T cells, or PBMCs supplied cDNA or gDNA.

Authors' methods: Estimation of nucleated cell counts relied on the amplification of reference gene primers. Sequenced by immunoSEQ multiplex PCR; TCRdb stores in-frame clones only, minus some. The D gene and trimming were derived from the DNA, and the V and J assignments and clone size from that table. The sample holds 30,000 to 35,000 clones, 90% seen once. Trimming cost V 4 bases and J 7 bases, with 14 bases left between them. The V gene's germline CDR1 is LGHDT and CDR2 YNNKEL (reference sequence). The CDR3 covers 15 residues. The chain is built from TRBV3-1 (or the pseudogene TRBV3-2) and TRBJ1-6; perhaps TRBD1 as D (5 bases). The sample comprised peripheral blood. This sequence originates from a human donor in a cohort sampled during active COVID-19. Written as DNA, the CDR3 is TGTGCCAGCAGCCCCAGGAGGGACGGAAATTCACCCCTCCACTTT. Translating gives CASSPRRDGNSPLHF.